This T cell receptor (beta chain) was identified during a study of T cells expressing NK-cell markers. Study-wide background: Beta-chain profiling covered CD3+CD56+NKG2C+, CD3+CD56+NKG2C- and CD3+CD56-NKG2C+ sorted subsets. Seven sequenced donors out of eight were HCMV-seropositive, one seronegative.

For this clonotype: Its target is not known.

Points from the study as a whole: In roughly six donors, dominant CD3+CD56+NKG2C+ clonotypes ranked among the top 10 CD8+ clonotypes.

Making the TCR beta cDNA relied on 5'RACE template switching with UMIs. After re-calling the 5' RACE reads, TCRdb lists one entry per CDR3 protein, DNA absent. The table lists 500,000 or so distinct CDR3 sequences. The CDR3 is 18 amino acids. Germline CDR1 is SGHRS and CDR2 is YFSETQ. The chain is built from TRBV5-1 and TRBJ2-1; the D gene TCRdb calls, TRBD2, cannot be checked with no DNA. The sequence derives from a man aged 18-30 years in good health. Material for sequencing was blood T cells: a sorted CD56 or NKG2C T cell subset, CD4+ or CD8+ T cells, or bulk PBMC T cells (not recorded which). CDR3 in amino acids: CASSLLLAGEILYNEQFF.